Here is one TCR beta chain with its context. Its antigen is still unknown. J was trimmed by 0 bases and V by 6 bases; bases with no gene match: 4. CDR3 length: 13 amino acids. CDR1 and CDR2 from the germline V gene are DFQATT and SNEGSKA (reference sequence). The data were taken from a study of T and B cells in COVID-19 patients. General study findings and limits: Exclusive to the recovered cohort were thousands of TCR clusters, some 32 of them with low generation probability. Sorted SARS-CoV-2-responsive or tetramer+ T cells and CD4+, regulatory and CD8+ subsets were not yet sequenced.

BIOMED2 TRB-A/B primer pools were used in multiplex TRB PCR. TCRdb reprocessed the multiplex PCR reads via MiXCR and lists one record per CDR3 protein. The sample includes 5,300 or so distinct CDR3 sequences, less than 35% of them seen just once. From blood, about 250-500 ng of genomic DNA served as TRB template. The receptor was isolated from a human donor with active COVID-19. The donor label of this sample is uncertain. The sequencing sample was made of blood. This sequence joins TRBV20-1 and TRBJ2-7, with 8 bases that match TRBD2. The CDR3 sequence is CSALTSDSYEQYF. CDR3 coding DNA: TGCAGTGCCCTGACTAGCGACTCCTACGAGCAGTACTTC.